A single sample is the source of the 9 T cell receptor beta chains below, sequenced in a study of T cell responses to AZD1222 COVID-19 vaccine. The data were produced by immunoSEQ multiplex PCR, yet TCRdb's version contains in-frame clones alone and is incomplete. The sample comprises 120,000 to 150,000 clones, roughly 87% of which are singletons, and 5.4% rests with the top ten. Sequences were derived from peripheral blood, sampled 28 days after the second dose of the MenACWY control vaccine. Receptors were obtained from an adult who received the MenACWY meningococcal vaccine as a control.

This chain links TRBV5-8 with TRBJ2-1; 8 bases are a match to TRBD1. Trimming removed 4 bases from V and 10 bases from J; junction bases left unmatched: 4. CDR3 length: 12 amino acids. From germline, CDR1 is SGHTS and CDR2 YDEGEE. The CDR3, as DNA: TGTGCCAGCAGCCCTTGGGACAGGGAGCAGTTCTTC. Translated: CASSPWDREQFF.

V and J are TRBV25-1 and TRBJ1-1; no definite D call. The V and J ends lost 0 bases and 6 bases respectively, with 8 bases between them. Germline V gives CDR1 MGHDK, CDR2 SYGVNS. CDR3 length: 13 residues. The CDR3: CASSEYIRSEAFF. The DNA for the CDR3 is TGTGCCAGCAGTGAATATATCCGGTCTGAAGCTTTCTTT.

This clone was picked up many times. CDR3 in amino acids: CASSSLTGYTGELFF. The CDR3 coding sequence is TGTGCCAGCAGCTCTCTTACAGGGTACACCGGGGAGCTGTTTTTT. V usage is TRBV28 and J usage is TRBJ2-2, with TRBD1 as a possible D gene (6 bases). Per the germline V gene, CDR1 is MDHEN and CDR2 is SYDVKM. The CDR3 runs 15 residues. V was clipped by 6 bases and J by 3 bases, with 14 bases between them.

J is TRBJ2-3 and V is TRBV6-1; 7 nucleotides agree with TRBD1. The germline V gene encodes CDR1 MNHNS and CDR2 SASEGT. The CDR3 spans 16 residues. With 2 bases clipped from V and 2 bases from J, the junction kept 7 bases outside the gene matches. The CDR3, as DNA: TGTGCCAGCAGTGAACCCGGGACAGCCGACACAGATACGCAGTATTTT. Encoded protein: CASSEPGTADTDTQYF.

This sequence joins TRBV11-2 and TRBJ2-7; tentatively, D is TRBD2 (5 bases). The germline V and J ends were trimmed by 3 bases and 7 bases, with 16 bases remaining between them. The CDR3 sequence is 14 residues long. Per the germline V gene, CDR1 is SGHAT and CDR2 is FQNNGV. This CDR3 reads CASSFLRGASEQYF. CDR3 nucleotide sequence: TGTGCCAGCAGCTTCCTTCGGGGTGCGAGTGAGCAGTACTTC.

This chain connects TRBV11-3 to TRBJ2-3; 9 nucleotides match TRBD2. The CDR3 is 16 amino acids. V dropped 3 bases and J dropped 1; count of bases not matched to a gene: 5. Germline assignment: CDR1 SGHNT and CDR2 YENEEA. CDR3 nucleotide sequence: TGTGCCAGCAGCTTGAGCGGGGGGAGGGGCACAGATACGCAGTATTTT. Its translation is CASSLSGGRGTDTQYF. Drawing the rest from reference TRBV11-3 and TRBJ2-3, the complete variable domain is EAGVVQSPRYKIIEKKQPVAFWCNPISGHNTLYWYLQNLGQGPELLIRYENEEAVDDSQLPKDRFSAERLKGVDSTLKIQPAELGDSAVYLCASSLSGGRGTDTQYFGPGTRLTVL.

The rearrangement joins TRBV10-3 to TRBJ1-1, with D tentatively TRBD1 (5 bases). The V end lost 7 bases, the J end lost 1 base, and 13 bases lay between the germline ends. CDR3 length: 14 residues. Germline lookup yields CDR1 ENHRY and CDR2 SYGVKD. CDR3 nucleotide sequence: TGTGCCATCATGAGGGGACCGGGGAACACTGAAGCTTTCTTT. Translated: CAIMRGPGNTEAFF.

V gene TRBV11-3 combines with J gene TRBJ2-7; 8 bases match TRBD2. V was pared by 0 bases and J by 3 bases, with 7 bases of the junction left unmatched. The CDR3 consists of 16 residues. CDR1 SGHNT and CDR2 YENEEA come from the germline V gene. The CDR3 reads CASSLEKGGGNYEQYF. The CDR3, as DNA: TGTGCCAGCAGCTTAGAAAAAGGCGGGGGGAACTACGAGCAGTACTTC.

Written as DNA, the CDR3 is TGTGCCAGTAGTCAGGCAGGGACCTATGGCTACACCTTC. It specifies CASSQAGTYGYTF. The rearrangement uses TRBV19 and TRBJ1-2; possible D gene TRBD1, 5 bases. Per the germline V gene, CDR1 is LNHDA and CDR2 is SQIVND (reference sequence). This CDR3 comprises 13 residues. V lost 5 bases and J lost 4, with 11 bases in between.